The rows below give T cell receptor beta chains drawn from one sample of a study of glioma-infiltrating T cells. TCRdb fed the multiplex PCR reads into MiXCR, producing one record per CDR3 protein. The sample lists 100,000 to 150,000 distinct CDR3 sequences; 20% to 25% were seen once. The source material was glioma tissue, nonneoplastic brain tissue, or PBMCs (not recorded which). All receptors derive from a human donor with low-grade glioma or glioblastoma, undergoing nonglioma brain surgery, or in good health (not recorded which). Each CDR3 is given with its conserved first and last residue. D genes are given only for firm matches.

v_gene,d_gene,len,CDR3aa
TRBV29-1,NA,13,CSVEAQLKTEAFF
TRBV11-1,TRBD2,16,CASSMALAGGPREQFF
TRBV18,NA,16,CASSFSPGNSGNTIYF
TRBV28,NA,11,CASSADYGYTF
TRBV20-1,TRBD1,13,CSARTGANEKLFF
TRBV15,TRBD2,17,CATSRDKGLAVQETQYF
TRBV3-1,NA,14,CASSQDRGNYDYTF
TRBV7-2,NA,18,CASSLRFIGSRLQEAQYF
TRBV25-1,NA,16,CASSESWGHTRDTQYF
TRBV19,NA,14,CASSIRRGLSEQYF
TRBV12-3/TRBV12-4,NA,16,CASGGGLTELNEKLFF
TRBV12-3/TRBV12-4,NA,12,CASSFFSGEQYF
TRBV5-6,NA,12,CASSLAGPPLHF
TRBV5-4,NA,11,CASSWQETQYF
TRBV20-1,NA,13,CSAKGLGTDTQYF
TRBV29-1,NA,14,CSVTYRLLSNEQFF